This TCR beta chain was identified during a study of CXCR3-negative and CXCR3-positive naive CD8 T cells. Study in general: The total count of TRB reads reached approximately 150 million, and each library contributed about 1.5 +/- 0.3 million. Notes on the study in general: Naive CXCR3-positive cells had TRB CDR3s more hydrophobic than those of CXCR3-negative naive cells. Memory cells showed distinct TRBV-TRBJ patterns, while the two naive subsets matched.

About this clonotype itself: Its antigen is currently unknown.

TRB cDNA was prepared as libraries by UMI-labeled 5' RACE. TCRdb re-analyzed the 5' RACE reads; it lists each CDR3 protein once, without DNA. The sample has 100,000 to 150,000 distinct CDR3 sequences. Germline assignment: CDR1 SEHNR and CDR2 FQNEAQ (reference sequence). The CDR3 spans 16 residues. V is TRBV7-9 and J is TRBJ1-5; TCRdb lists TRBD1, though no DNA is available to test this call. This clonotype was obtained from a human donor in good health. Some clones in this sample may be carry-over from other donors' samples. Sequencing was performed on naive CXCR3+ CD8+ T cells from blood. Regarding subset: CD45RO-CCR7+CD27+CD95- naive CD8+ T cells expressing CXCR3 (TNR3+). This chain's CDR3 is CASSLEQGRGDQPQHF.